This T cell receptor (beta chain) appears in the sequencing data of a study of early T cells in non-severe SARS-CoV-2 infection. A single count supports this clonotype. From the 5' RACE reads, TCRdb called clonotypes with MiXCR, one entry per CDR3 protein. This repertoire shows about 64,000 distinct CDR3 sequences, about 12% found once; its top ten account for roughly 4.2%. The specimen was whole blood. This clonotype was sampled from an adult who was a healthcare worker with PCR-confirmed SARS-CoV-2 infection or an uninfected control (not recorded which).

This CDR3 reads CASGHLQGSSYNEQFF. In DNA, the CDR3 is TGTGCTAGTGGACACCTACAGGGAAGCTCCTACAATGAGCAGTTCTTC. This chain joins TRBV12-5 and TRBJ2-1, with a tentative D call TRBD1 (6 bases). V lost 6 bases, J lost 0 bases, and 15 bases lay in between. CDR1 is LGHNT, CDR2 FRNRAP, per germline. The CDR3 totals 16 residues.